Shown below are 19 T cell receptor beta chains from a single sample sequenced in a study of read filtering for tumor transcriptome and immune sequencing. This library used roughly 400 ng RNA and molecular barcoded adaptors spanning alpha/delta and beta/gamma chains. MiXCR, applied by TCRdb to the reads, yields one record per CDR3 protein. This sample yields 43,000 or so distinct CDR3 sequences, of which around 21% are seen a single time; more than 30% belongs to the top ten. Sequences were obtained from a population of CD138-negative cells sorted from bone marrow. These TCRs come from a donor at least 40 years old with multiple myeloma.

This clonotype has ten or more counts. In DNA form, the CDR3 reads TGTGCCAGCAGCCAAACCAATGAGCAGTTCTTC. Its protein product is CASSQTNEQFF. This chain links TRBV3-1 with TRBJ2-1, with D unclear. Per the germline V gene, CDR1 is LGHDT and CDR2 is YNNKEL (reference sequence). V dropped 2 bases and J dropped 6 bases, with 2 bases sitting between them. The CDR3 runs to 11 residues.

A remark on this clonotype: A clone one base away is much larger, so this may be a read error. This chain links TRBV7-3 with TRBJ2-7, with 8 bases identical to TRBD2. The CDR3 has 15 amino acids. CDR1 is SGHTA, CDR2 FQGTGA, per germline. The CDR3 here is CASGLNPGLAYEQYF. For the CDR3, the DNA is TGTGCCAGCGGCTTAAATCCGGGACTAGCCTACGAGCAGTACTTC.

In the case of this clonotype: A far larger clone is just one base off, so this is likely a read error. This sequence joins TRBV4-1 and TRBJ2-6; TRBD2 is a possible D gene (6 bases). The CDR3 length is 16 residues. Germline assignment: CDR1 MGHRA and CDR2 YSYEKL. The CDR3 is CASSQGGGSGANVLTF. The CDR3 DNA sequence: TGTGCCAGCAGCCAAGGTGGGGGGAGTGGGGCCAACGTCCTGACTTTC.

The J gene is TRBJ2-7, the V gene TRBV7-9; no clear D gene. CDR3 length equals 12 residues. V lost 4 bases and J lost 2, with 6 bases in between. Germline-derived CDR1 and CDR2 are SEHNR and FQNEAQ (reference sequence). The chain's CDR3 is CASSSITYEQYF. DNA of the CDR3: TGTGCCAGCAGCTCGATTACCTACGAGCAGTACTTC.

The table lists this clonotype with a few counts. As DNA, the CDR3 is TGTGCCAGTAGTATGCGCCAGCTGTCCTACGAGCAGTACTTC. This gives the protein CASSMRQLSYEQYF. V is TRBV19 and J is TRBJ2-7; no clear D gene. The CDR3 is 14 amino acids. The germline V and J ends were trimmed by 3 bases and 1 base, with 10 bases remaining between them. The germline CDR1 and CDR2 sequences are LNHDA and SQIVND (reference sequence).

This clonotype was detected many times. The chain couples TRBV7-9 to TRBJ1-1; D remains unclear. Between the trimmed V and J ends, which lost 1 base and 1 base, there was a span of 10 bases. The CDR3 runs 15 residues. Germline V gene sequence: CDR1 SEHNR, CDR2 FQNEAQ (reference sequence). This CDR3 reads CASSLVAGSNTEAFF. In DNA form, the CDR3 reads TGTGCCAGCAGCTTAGTAGCAGGCTCGAACACTGAAGCTTTCTTT.

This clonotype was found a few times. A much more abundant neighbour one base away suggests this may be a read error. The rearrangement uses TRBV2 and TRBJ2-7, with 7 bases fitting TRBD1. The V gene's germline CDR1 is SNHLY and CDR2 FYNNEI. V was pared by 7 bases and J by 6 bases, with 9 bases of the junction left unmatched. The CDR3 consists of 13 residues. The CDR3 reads CASTGTVACEQYF. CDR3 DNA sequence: TGTGCCAGCACCGGGACAGTCGCCTGCGAGCAGTACTTC.

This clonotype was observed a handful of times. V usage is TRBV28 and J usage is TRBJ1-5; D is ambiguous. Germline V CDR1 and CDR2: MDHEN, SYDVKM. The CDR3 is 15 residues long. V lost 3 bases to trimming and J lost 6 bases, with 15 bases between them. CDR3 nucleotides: TGTGCCAGCAGTTTCCATACCCCTTTTAGTCAGCCCCAGCATTTT. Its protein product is CASSFHTPFSQPQHF.

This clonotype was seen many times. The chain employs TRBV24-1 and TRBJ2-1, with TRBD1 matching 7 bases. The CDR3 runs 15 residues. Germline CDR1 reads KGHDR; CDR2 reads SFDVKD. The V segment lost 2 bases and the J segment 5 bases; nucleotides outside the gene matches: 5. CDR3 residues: CATSDSWQGDNEQFF. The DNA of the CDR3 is TGTGCCACCAGTGATTCTTGGCAGGGGGACAATGAGCAGTTCTTC.

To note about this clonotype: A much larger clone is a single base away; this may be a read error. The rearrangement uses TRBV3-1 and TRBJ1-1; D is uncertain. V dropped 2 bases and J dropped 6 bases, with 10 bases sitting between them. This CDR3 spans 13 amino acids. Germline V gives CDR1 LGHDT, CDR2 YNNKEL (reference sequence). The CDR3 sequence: CASSQQVRAEAFF. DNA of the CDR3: TGTGCCAGCAGCCAACAAGTGAGAGCTGAAGCTTTCTTT.

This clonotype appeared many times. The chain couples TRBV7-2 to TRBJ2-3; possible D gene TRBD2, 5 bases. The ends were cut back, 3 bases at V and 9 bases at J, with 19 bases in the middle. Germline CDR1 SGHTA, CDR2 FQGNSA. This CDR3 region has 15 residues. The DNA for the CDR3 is TGTGCCAGCAGCTTGGGTCGCGGGTTTGGCGGCACGCAGTATTTT. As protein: CASSLGRGFGGTQYF. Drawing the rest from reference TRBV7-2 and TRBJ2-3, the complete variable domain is GAGVSQSPSNKVTEKGKDVELRCDPISGHTALYWYRQSLGQGLEFLIYFQGNSAPDKSGLPSDRFSAERTGGSVSTLTIQRTQQEDSAVYLCASSLGRGFGGTQYFGPGTRLTVL.

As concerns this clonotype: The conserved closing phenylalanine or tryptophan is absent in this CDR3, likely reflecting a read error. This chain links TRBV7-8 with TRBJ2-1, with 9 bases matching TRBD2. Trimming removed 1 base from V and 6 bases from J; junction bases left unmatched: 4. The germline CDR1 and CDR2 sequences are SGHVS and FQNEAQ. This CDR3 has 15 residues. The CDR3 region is CASSLGSGSSNEQFS. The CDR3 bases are TGTGCCAGCAGCTTAGGTAGCGGGAGTAGCAATGAGCAGTTCTCC.

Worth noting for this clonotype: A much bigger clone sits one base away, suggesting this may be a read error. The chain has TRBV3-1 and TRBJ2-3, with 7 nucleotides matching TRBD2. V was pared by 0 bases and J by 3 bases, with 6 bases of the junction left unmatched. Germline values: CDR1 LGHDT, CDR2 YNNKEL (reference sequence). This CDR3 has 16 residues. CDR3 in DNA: TGTGCCAGCAGCCAAGACAGGCGGGAGCTGACAGATACGCAGTATTTT. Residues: CASSQDRRELTDTQYF.

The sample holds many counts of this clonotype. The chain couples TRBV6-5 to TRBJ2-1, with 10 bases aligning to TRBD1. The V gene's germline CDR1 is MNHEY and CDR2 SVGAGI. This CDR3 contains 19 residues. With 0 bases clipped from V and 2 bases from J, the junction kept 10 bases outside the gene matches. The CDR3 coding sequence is TGTGCCAGCAGTTACTCGGGACAGGGGTTCAGCGGAGCCTACAATGAGCAGTTCTTC. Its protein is CASSYSGQGFSGAYNEQFF.

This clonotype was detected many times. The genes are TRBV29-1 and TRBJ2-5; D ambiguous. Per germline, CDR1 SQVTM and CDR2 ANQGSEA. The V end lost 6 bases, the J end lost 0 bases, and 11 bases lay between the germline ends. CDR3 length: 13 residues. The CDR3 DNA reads TGCAGCGTCGAAAGATCCTACCAAGAGACCCAGTACTTC. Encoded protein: CSVERSYQETQYF.

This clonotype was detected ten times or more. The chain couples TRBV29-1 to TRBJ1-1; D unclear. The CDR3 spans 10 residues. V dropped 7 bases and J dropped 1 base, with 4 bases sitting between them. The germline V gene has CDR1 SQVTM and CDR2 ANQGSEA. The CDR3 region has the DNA TGCAGCGCTCAGAACACTGAAGCTTTCTTT. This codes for CSAQNTEAFF.

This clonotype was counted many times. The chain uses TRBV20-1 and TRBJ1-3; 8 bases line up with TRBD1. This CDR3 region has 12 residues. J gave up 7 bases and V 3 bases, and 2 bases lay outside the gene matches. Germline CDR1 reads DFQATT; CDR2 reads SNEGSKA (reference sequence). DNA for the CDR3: TGCAGTGCTAGTAGGGACAGGAACACCATATATTTT. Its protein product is CSASRDRNTIYF.

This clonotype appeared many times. As DNA, the CDR3 is TGTGCCTCGGGACGGCATTACGAGCAGTACTTC. Residues: CASGRHYEQYF. The V call is TRBV28, the J call TRBJ2-7; perhaps D is TRBD1 or TRBD2 (5 bases each). This CDR3 has 11 amino acids. Trimming pared 11 bases from V and 4 bases from J, leaving 12 bases between. CDR1 is MDHEN and CDR2 is SYDVKM in the germline V gene.

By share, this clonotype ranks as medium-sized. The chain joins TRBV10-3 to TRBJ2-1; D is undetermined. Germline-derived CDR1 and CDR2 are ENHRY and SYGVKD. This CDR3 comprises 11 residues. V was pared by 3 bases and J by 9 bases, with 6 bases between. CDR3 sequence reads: CAISEFGEQFF. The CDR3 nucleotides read TGTGCCATCAGTGAATTCGGTGAGCAGTTCTTC.